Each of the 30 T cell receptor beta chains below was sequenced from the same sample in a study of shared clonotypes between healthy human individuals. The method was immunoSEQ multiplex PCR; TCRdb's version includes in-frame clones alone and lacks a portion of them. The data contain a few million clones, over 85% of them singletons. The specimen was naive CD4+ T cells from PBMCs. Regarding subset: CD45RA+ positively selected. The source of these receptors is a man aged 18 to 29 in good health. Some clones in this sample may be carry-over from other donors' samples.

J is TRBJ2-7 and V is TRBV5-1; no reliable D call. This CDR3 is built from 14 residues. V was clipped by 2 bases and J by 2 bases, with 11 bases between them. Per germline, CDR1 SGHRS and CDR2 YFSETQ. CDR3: CASSLGDWTYEQYF. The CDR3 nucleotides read TGCGCCAGCAGCTTAGGTGACTGGACCTACGAGCAGTACTTC.

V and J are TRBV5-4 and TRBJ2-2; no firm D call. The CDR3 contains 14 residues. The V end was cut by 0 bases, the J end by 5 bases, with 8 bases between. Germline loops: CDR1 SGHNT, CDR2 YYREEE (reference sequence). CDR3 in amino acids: CASSLGHTTGELFF. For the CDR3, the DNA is TGTGCCAGCAGCTTGGGACATACAACCGGGGAGCTGTTTTTT.

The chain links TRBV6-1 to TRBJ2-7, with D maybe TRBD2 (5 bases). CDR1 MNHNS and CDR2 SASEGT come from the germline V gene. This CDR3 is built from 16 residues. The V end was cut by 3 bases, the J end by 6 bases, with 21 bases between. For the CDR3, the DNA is TGTGCCAGCAGTGACTTTAGACTACCCCTAGGTAGCGAGCAGTACTTC. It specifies CASSDFRLPLGSEQYF.

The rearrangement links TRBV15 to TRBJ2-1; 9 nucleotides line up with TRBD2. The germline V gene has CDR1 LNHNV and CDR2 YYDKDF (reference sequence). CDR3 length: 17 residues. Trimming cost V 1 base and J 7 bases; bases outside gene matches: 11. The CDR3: CATSRGFAGGPGNEQFF. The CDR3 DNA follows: TGTGCCACCAGCAGAGGATTTGCGGGAGGGCCGGGGAATGAGCAGTTCTTC.

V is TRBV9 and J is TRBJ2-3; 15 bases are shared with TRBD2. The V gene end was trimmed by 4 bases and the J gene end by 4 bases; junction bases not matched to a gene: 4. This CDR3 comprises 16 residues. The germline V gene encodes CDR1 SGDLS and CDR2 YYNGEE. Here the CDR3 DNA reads TGTGCCAGCAGCACCCGGACTAGCGGGAGGGCAGATACGCAGTATTTT. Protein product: CASSTRTSGRADTQYF.

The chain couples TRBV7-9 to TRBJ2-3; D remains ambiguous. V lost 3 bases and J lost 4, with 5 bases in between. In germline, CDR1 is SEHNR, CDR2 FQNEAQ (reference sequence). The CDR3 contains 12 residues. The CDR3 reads CASSLTPDTQYF. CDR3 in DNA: TGTGCCAGCAGCTTGACTCCAGATACGCAGTATTTT.

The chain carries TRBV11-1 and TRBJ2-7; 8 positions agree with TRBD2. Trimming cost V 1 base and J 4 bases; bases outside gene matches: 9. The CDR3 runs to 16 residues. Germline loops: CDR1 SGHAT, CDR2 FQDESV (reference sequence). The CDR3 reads CASSLVPASGGYEQYF. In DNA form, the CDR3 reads TGTGCCAGCAGCTTAGTACCTGCCAGCGGGGGATACGAGCAGTACTTC.

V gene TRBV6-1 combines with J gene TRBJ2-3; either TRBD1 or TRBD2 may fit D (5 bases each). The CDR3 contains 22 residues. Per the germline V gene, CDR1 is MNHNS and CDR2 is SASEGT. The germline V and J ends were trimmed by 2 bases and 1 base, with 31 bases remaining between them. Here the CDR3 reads CASSEQVWCGQGKIVGTDTQYF. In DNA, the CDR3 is TGTGCCAGCAGTGAACAGGTGTGGTGCGGGCAGGGTAAGATTGTGGGCACAGATACGCAGTATTTT.

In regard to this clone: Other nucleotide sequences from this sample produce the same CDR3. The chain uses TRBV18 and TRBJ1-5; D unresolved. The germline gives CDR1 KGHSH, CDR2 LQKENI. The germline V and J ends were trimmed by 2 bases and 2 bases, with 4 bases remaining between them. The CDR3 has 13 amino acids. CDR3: CASSPSRNQPQHF. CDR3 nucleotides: TGTGCCAGCTCACCAAGCCGCAATCAGCCCCAGCATTTT.

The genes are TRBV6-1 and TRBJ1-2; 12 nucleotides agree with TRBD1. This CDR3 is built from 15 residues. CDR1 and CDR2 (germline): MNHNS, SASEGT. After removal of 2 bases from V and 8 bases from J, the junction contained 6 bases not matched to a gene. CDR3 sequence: CASSERGQGAWGYTF. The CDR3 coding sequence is TGTGCCAGCAGTGAACGGGGACAGGGGGCTTGGGGCTACACCTTC.

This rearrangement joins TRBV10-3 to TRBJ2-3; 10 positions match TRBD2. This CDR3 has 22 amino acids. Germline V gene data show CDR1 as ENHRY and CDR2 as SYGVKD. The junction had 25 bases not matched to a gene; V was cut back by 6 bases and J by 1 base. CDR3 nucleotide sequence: TGTGCCATCAGCCCCAGGGGGCAGGGGCGTCTAGCGGGAGAGACCGGCACAGATACGCAGTATTTT. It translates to CAISPRGQGRLAGETGTDTQYF.

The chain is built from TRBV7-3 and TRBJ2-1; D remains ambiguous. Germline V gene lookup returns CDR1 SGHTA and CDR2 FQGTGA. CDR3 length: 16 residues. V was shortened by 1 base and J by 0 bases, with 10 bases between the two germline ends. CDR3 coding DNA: TGTGCCAGCAGCTTAATGGCTGGGAACTCCTACAATGAGCAGTTCTTC. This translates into CASSLMAGNSYNEQFF.

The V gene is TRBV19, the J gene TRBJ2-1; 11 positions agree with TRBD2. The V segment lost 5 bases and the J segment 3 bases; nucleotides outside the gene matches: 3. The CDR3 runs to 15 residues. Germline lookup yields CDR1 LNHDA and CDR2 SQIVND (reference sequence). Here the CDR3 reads CASSPSGRNYNEQFF. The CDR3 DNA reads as TGTGCCAGTAGTCCTAGCGGGAGGAACTACAATGAGCAGTTCTTC.

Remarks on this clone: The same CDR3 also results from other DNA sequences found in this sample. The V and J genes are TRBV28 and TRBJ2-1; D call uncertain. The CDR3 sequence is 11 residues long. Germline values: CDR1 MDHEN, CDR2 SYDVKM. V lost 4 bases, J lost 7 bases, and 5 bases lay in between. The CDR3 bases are TGTGCCAGCAGTTGGGCGAATGAGCAGTTCTTC. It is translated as CASSWANEQFF.

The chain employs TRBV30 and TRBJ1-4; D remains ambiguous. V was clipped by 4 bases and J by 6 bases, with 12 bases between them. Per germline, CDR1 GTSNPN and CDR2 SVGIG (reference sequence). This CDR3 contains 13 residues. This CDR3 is CAWTPILYEKLFF. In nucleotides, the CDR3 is TGTGCCTGGACTCCGATCCTCTATGAAAAACTGTTTTTT.

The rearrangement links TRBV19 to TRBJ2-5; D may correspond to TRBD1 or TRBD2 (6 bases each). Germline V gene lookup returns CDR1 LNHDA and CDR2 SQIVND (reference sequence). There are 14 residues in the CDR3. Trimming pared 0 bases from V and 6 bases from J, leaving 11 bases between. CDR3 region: CASSIDQGRKTQYF. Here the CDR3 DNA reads TGTGCCAGTAGTATAGATCAGGGGAGGAAGACCCAGTACTTC.

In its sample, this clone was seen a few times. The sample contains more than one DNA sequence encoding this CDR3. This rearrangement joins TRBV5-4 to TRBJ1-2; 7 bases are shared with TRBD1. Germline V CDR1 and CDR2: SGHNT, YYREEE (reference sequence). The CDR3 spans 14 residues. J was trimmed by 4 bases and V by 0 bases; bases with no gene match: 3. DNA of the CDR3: TGTGCCAGCAGCTTGGACAGGGGCGGCTATGGCTACACCTTC. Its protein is CASSLDRGGYGYTF.

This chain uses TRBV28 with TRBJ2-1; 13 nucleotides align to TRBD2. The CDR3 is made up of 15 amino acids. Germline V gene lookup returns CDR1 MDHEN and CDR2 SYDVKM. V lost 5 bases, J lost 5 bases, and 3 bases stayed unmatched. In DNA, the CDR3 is TGTGCCAGCAGTCTAACTAGCGGGAGGGACAATGAGCAGTTCTTC. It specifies CASSLTSGRDNEQFF.

The CDR3 DNA is TGCGCCAGCAGCTTGGAGGACACTAAGCAGTTCTTC. Its translation is CASSLEDTKQFF. The chain is built from TRBV5-1 and TRBJ2-1, with TRBD1 as a possible D gene (5 bases). Germline CDR1 SGHRS, CDR2 YFSETQ. Trimming pared 0 bases from V and 11 bases from J, leaving 9 bases between. The CDR3 is made up of 12 amino acids.

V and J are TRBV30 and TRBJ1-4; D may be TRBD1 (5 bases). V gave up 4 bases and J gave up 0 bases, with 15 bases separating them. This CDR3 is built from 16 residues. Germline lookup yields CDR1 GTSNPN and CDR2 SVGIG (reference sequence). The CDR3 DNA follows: TGTGCCTGGAAGCTGCCCGGGGCAGCAACTAATGAAAAACTGTTTTTT. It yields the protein CAWKLPGAATNEKLFF.

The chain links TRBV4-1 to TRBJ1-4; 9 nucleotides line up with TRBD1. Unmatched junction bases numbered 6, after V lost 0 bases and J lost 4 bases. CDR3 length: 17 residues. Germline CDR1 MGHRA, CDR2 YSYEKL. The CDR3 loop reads CASSQDPTTGGNEKLFF. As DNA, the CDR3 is TGCGCCAGCAGCCAAGATCCGACGACAGGGGGTAATGAAAAACTGTTTTTT.

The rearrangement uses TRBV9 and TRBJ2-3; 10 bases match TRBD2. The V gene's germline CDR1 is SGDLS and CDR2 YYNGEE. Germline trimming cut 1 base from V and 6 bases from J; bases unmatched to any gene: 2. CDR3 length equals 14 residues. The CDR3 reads CASSVTSGMDTQYF. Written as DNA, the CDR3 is TGTGCCAGCAGCGTAACTAGCGGGATGGATACGCAGTATTTT.

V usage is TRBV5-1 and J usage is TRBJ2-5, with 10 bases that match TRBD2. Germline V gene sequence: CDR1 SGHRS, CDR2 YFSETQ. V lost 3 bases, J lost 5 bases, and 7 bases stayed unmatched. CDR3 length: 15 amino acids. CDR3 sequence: CASSYSPSGSETQYF. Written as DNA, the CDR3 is TGCGCCAGCAGCTATTCCCCTAGCGGGAGCGAGACCCAGTACTTC.

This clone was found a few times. The CDR3 sequence is CASSPRGGLGQPQHF. In DNA form, the CDR3 reads TGTGCCAGCAGTCCGCGTGGGGGATTGGGTCAGCCCCAGCATTTT. The chain couples TRBV2 to TRBJ1-5; the D gene is possibly TRBD1 (5 bases). This CDR3 region has 15 residues. The germline V gene has CDR1 SNHLY and CDR2 FYNNEI. The V end was cut by 5 bases, the J end by 6 bases, with 17 bases between.

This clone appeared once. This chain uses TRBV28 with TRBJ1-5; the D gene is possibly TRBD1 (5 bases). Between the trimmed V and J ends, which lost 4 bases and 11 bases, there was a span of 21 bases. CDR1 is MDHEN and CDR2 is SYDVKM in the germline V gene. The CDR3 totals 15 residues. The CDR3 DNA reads TGTGCCAGCAGTTCCGGGGGAAGTGGAGGCCAATCCCAGCATTTT. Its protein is CASSSGGSGGQSQHF.

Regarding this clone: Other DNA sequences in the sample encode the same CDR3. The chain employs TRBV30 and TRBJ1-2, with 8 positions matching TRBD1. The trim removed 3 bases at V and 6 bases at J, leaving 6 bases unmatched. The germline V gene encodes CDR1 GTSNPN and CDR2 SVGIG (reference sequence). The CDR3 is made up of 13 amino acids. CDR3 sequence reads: CAWSPDRGNGYTF. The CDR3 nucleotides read TGTGCCTGGAGCCCCGACAGGGGCAATGGCTACACCTTC.

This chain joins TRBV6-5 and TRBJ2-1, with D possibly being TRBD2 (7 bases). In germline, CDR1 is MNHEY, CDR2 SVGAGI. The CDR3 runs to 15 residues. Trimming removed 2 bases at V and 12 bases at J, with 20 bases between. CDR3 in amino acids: CASSYLGSGRGGQFF. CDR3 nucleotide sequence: TGTGCCAGCAGTTACCTGGGGAGCGGAAGGGGGGGGCAGTTCTTC.

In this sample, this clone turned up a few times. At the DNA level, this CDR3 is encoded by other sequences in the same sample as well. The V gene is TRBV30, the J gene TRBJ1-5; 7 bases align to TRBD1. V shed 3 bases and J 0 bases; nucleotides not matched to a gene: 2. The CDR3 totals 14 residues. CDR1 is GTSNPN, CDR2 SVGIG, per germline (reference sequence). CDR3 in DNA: TGTGCCTGGAGCGGGACAGTTAGCAATCAGCCCCAGCATTTT. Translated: CAWSGTVSNQPQHF.

CDR3 DNA sequence: TGTGCCAGCAGCTTAAAGGCCGGGACTAGGGGGGCCCAGTACTTC. Encoded protein: CASSLKAGTRGAQYF. The V call is TRBV7-2, the J call TRBJ2-5; TRBD2 agrees at 8 bases. V dropped 2 bases and J dropped 9; count of bases not matched to a gene: 11. Germline V gene sequence: CDR1 SGHTA, CDR2 FQGNSA. This CDR3 contains 15 residues.

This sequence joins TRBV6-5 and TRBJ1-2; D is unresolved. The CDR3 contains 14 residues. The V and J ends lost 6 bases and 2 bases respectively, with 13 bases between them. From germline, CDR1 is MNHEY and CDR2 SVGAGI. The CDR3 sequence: CASSQGGLNYGYTF. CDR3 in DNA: TGTGCCAGCAGCCAAGGAGGGCTGAACTATGGCTACACCTTC.